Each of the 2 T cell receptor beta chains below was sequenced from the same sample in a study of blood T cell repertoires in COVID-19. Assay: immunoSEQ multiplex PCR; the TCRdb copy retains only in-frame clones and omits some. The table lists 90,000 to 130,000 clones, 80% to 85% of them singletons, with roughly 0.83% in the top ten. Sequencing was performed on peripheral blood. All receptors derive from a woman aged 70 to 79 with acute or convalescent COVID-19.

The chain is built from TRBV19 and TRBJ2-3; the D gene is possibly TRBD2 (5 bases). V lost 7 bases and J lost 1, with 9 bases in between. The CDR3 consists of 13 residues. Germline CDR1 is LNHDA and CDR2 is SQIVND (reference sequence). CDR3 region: CASNAGRTDTQYF. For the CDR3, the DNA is TGTGCCAGTAACGCGGGCCGCACAGATACGCAGTATTTT.

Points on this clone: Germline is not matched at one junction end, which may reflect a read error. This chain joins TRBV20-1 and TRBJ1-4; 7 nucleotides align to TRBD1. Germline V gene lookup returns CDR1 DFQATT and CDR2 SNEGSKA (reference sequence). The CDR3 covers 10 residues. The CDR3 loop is CSIQPGQTIF. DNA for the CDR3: TGCAGCATTCAACCGGGACAGACGATTTTT.